A single sample is the source of the 32 T cell receptor beta chains below, sequenced in a study of T cell responses to AZD1222 COVID-19 vaccine. Sequenced by immunoSEQ multiplex PCR; TCRdb stores in-frame clones only, minus some. This repertoire shows about 140,000 clones, around 84% found once; its top ten account for about 5.4%. Source: peripheral blood, taken 28 days after the second AZD1222 dose. The receptor source for this set is an adult who received the AZD1222 COVID-19 vaccine.

This clone showed up just once. V and J are TRBV7-8 and TRBJ2-7; weak D call: TRBD1 (5 bases). V was pared by 4 bases and J by 4 bases, with 17 bases between. This CDR3 comprises 15 residues. In germline, CDR1 is SGHVS, CDR2 FQNEAQ. This CDR3 is CASSSRQDRAYEQYF. The CDR3 bases are TGTGCCAGCAGCTCCCGACAAGACAGAGCTTACGAGCAGTACTTC.

This chain connects TRBV10-3 to TRBJ1-1; possibly TRBD1 for D (6 bases). This CDR3 contains 12 residues. CDR1 is ENHRY, CDR2 SYGVKD, per germline. Trimming shortened V by 5 bases and J by 5 bases, and 9 bases separated the two germline ends. DNA for the CDR3: TGTGCCATCAGTTATCAGGGGACTGAAGCTTTCTTT. Protein sequence: CAISYQGTEAFF.

CDR3 bases: TGCGCCAGCAGCCAAGACCAGGGGCCAACAGATACGCAGTATTTT. Protein product: CASSQDQGPTDTQYF. The J gene is TRBJ2-3, the V gene TRBV4-1; D possibly corresponds to TRBD1 (6 bases). V shed 0 bases and J shed 3 bases, with 10 bases lying between them. The CDR3 has 15 residues. Germline V lookup: CDR1 MGHRA, CDR2 YSYEKL.

The J gene is TRBJ1-1, the V gene TRBV7-2, with 7 bases that match TRBD1. CDR3 size: 14 residues. Trimming at V came to 2 bases and at J to 3 bases, leaving 3 bases not matched to a gene. CDR1 and CDR2 (germline): SGHTA, FQGNSA. Written as DNA, the CDR3 is TGTGCCAGCAGCTTAAGGGGGCTCGACACTGAAGCTTTCTTT. Translating it yields CASSLRGLDTEAFF. Using reference TRBV7-2 and TRBJ1-1 for the parts outside the CDR3, the full variable domain is GAGVSQSPSNKVTEKGKDVELRCDPISGHTALYWYRQSLGQGLEFLIYFQGNSAPDKSGLPSDRFSAERTGGSVSTLTIQRTQQEDSAVYLCASSLRGLDTEAFFGQGTRLTVV.

J is TRBJ1-3 and V is TRBV5-1; D gene unclear. The CDR3 is 14 residues long. Trimming cost V 0 bases and J 4 bases, with 8 bases left between them. The germline gives CDR1 SGHRS, CDR2 YFSETQ. CDR3 residues: CASSLVGGGNTIYF. The CDR3 nucleotides are TGCGCCAGCAGCTTGGTCGGCGGCGGAAACACCATATATTTT.

V gene TRBV5-4 combines with J gene TRBJ1-2, with TRBD1 matching 7 bases. This CDR3 is built from 12 residues. Trimming took 4 bases from V and 9 from J; bases not matched to a gene: 6. The germline V gene has CDR1 SGHNT and CDR2 YYREEE (reference sequence). The CDR3 DNA reads TGTGCCAGCAGCCTTGGGACAGCAAGCTACACCTTC. Encoded protein: CASSLGTASYTF.

The chain combines TRBV27 with TRBJ1-2; 9 positions match TRBD1. CDR1 and CDR2 (germline): MNHEY, SMNVEV (reference sequence). This CDR3 has 14 residues. The V segment lost 6 bases and the J segment 4 bases; nucleotides outside the gene matches: 6. The CDR3 spells CASSQQTGGYGYTF. DNA for the CDR3: TGTGCCAGCAGCCAACAGACAGGGGGCTATGGCTACACCTTC.

This clone came up once. Sequence at one end of the junction differs from germline and may be a read error. The V call is TRBV7-7, the J call TRBJ2-5; the match to TRBD1 covers 9 bases. This CDR3 has 15 residues. Germline-derived CDR1 and CDR2 are SSHAT and FNYEAQ (reference sequence). CDR3 amino acids: CASSSQGAGGETQYF. CDR3 nucleotide sequence: TGTGCTAGCAGCTCACAGGGGGCGGGCGGGGAGACCCAGTACTTC.

The chain joins TRBV11-2 to TRBJ2-5, with 10 positions matching TRBD2. Per germline, CDR1 SGHAT and CDR2 FQNNGV. V dropped 5 bases and J dropped 5; count of bases not matched to a gene: 5. The CDR3 consists of 14 residues. The CDR3 DNA reads as TGTGCCAGCAGCCCACTAGCGGGAAGGGAGACCCAGTACTTC. Protein sequence: CASSPLAGRETQYF.

The chain has TRBV27 and TRBJ2-3; 9 nucleotides align to TRBD1. The V segment lost 9 bases and the J segment 3 bases; nucleotides outside the gene matches: 13. This CDR3 has 16 residues. Germline V gene data show CDR1 as MNHEY and CDR2 as SMNVEV (reference sequence). CDR3 DNA sequence: TGTGCCAGTAAACGGCCAGGGACAGGGCTGACAGATACGCAGTATTTT. Translating gives CASKRPGTGLTDTQYF.

V usage is TRBV5-5 and J usage is TRBJ1-1; D remains ambiguous. The CDR3 is 14 amino acids. Germline values: CDR1 SGHKS, CDR2 YYEKEE (reference sequence). V was shortened by 0 bases and J by 1 base, with 7 bases between the two germline ends. The CDR3 protein is CASSLGQANTEAFF. In DNA, the CDR3 is TGTGCCAGCAGCTTGGGCCAGGCGAACACTGAAGCTTTCTTT.

The V gene is TRBV6-2 or TRBV6-3, the J gene TRBJ2-1; D possibly uses TRBD1 or TRBD2 (5 bases each). Trimming removed 6 bases at V and 1 base at J, with 16 bases between. Germline CDR1 MNHEY, CDR2 SVGEGT. The CDR3 runs 16 residues. This CDR3 is CASSPLGGGSYNEQFF. The CDR3 DNA is TGTGCCAGCAGCCCTCTCGGTGGGGGATCCTACAATGAGCAGTTCTTC.

The chain has TRBV4-1 and TRBJ1-2, with D maybe TRBD1 (5 bases). Trimming shortened V by 2 bases and J by 4 bases, and 8 bases separated the two germline ends. Germline values: CDR1 MGHRA, CDR2 YSYEKL. The CDR3 length is 13 residues. The CDR3 protein is CASSQSQGYGYTF. Written as DNA, the CDR3 is TGCGCCAGCAGCCAAAGTCAGGGCTATGGCTACACCTTC.

The chain has TRBV6-5 and TRBJ2-2, with a weak D call TRBD2 (6 bases). Trimming removed 6 bases from V and 6 bases from J, with 14 bases in between. From germline, CDR1 is MNHEY and CDR2 SVGAGI. This CDR3 has 14 residues. The CDR3 here is CASRKTSLAGELFF. CDR3 DNA sequence: TGTGCCAGCAGGAAGACTAGTTTGGCCGGGGAGCTGTTTTTT.

The chain employs TRBV2 and TRBJ2-3, with TRBD2 matching over 7 bases. Trimming cost V 6 bases and J 4 bases; bases outside gene matches: 10. The germline CDR1 and CDR2 sequences are SNHLY and FYNNEI. This CDR3 spans 15 amino acids. Here the CDR3 reads CASRTGLVQADTQYF. The CDR3 DNA reads as TGTGCCAGCAGGACCGGACTAGTTCAAGCAGATACGCAGTATTTT.

The rearrangement links TRBV5-4 to TRBJ2-1, with 11 bases identical to TRBD2. The CDR3 has 17 residues. Germline CDR1 SGHNT, CDR2 YYREEE (reference sequence). J gave up 8 bases and V 9 bases, and 19 bases lay outside the gene matches. The CDR3: CATRRTRSSGRIDEQFF. The CDR3 DNA sequence: TGTGCCACCCGACGGACCCGGTCTAGCGGGAGGATAGATGAGCAGTTCTTC.

This chain links TRBV28 with TRBJ2-1, with TRBD2 as a possible D gene (5 bases). The CDR3 totals 15 residues. Trimming took 4 bases from V and 6 from J, leaving 16 bases between them. Germline V CDR1 and CDR2: MDHEN, SYDVKM. The CDR3 region has the DNA TGTGCCAGCAGTTCGGGGAGTGAAGGAAGCAATGAGCAGTTCTTC. This codes for CASSSGSEGSNEQFF.

The chain recombines TRBV3-1 (or the pseudogene TRBV3-2) with TRBJ1-2; maybe TRBD1 (6 bases). V was pared by 3 bases and J by 5 bases, with 13 bases between. Germline V gene lookup returns CDR1 LGHDT and CDR2 YNNKEL (reference sequence). The CDR3 sequence is 14 residues long. The CDR3 here is CASSHGGGTYGYTF. Written as DNA, the CDR3 is TGTGCCAGCAGCCACGGGGGGGGCACGTATGGCTACACCTTC.

This chain links TRBV11-3 with TRBJ2-1; the D gene is possibly TRBD2 (6 bases). Trimming took off 4 bases at V and 6 bases at J, with 16 bases between the two ends. The CDR3 is 15 residues long. Germline V gene sequence: CDR1 SGHNT, CDR2 YENEEA. The CDR3 nucleotides read TGTGCCAGCAGCTCATGGGGGGAAGAGGGCAATGAGCAGTTCTTC. Protein sequence: CASSSWGEEGNEQFF.

The chain joins TRBV10-3 to TRBJ1-1, with a tentative D call TRBD1 (5 bases). The CDR3 is 14 residues long. Trimming stripped 5 bases from V and 0 bases from J, with 10 bases between. Germline V gives CDR1 ENHRY, CDR2 SYGVKD. The CDR3 nucleotides read TGTGCCATCAGTCAAGACAGTCTGAACACTGAAGCTTTCTTT. Translated, it gives CAISQDSLNTEAFF.

The genes are TRBV4-1 and TRBJ2-5, with 8 nucleotides matching TRBD1. This CDR3 region has 14 residues. The J segment lost 4 bases and the V segment lost 3 bases, leaving 4 bases of the junction unmatched. Germline V gives CDR1 MGHRA, CDR2 YSYEKL. In DNA form, the CDR3 reads TGCGCCAGCAGCCAGCAGGGGGCCGGAGAGACCCAGTACTTC. It is translated as CASSQQGAGETQYF.

V is TRBV12-3 or TRBV12-4 and J is TRBJ2-3; D is uncertain. V was trimmed by 2 bases and J by 3 bases, leaving 6 bases between them. The CDR3 consists of 13 residues. DNA of the CDR3: TGTGCCAGCAGTTTAAGGCGAACAGATACGCAGTATTTT. It specifies CASSLRRTDTQYF.

This chain joins TRBV19 and TRBJ2-7; D remains unclear. The CDR3 runs 14 residues. The V and J ends lost 5 bases and 1 base respectively, with 12 bases between them. Germline CDR1 and CDR2: LNHDA and SQIVND (reference sequence). The CDR3 nucleotides read TGTGCCAGTAGTGTCGACCTCGGGTCCTACGAGCAGTACTTC. Translating gives CASSVDLGSYEQYF.

The rearrangement joins TRBV27 to TRBJ1-1; 7 positions agree with TRBD1. The CDR3 contains 14 residues. Trimming cost V 7 bases and J 0 bases; bases outside gene matches: 5. Germline V gene lookup returns CDR1 MNHEY and CDR2 SMNVEV (reference sequence). CDR3 protein: CASNRDSLNTEAFF. The DNA of the CDR3 is TGTGCCAGCAATCGGGACAGCTTGAACACTGAAGCTTTCTTT.

J is TRBJ1-2 and V is TRBV19, with 7 bases aligning to TRBD1. Germline V gene sequence: CDR1 LNHDA, CDR2 SQIVND (reference sequence). Germline trimming cut 6 bases from V and 4 bases from J; bases unmatched to any gene: 11. There are 15 residues in the CDR3. CDR3 bases: TGTGCCAGTAGGGATACAGGGGAAAGAGTCTATGGCTACACCTTC. Translating it yields CASRDTGERVYGYTF.

The chain has TRBV18 and TRBJ2-7; D is ambiguous. V was trimmed by 8 bases and J by 0 bases, leaving 17 bases between them. Germline V gives CDR1 KGHSH, CDR2 LQKENI. The CDR3 sequence is 15 residues long. The CDR3 nucleotides are TGTGCCAGCCGACCCCCGTTGGTGAGCTCCTACGAGCAGTACTTC. Protein: CASRPPLVSSYEQYF.

The count of this clone is one. The V gene is TRBV10-1, the J gene TRBJ2-2; 9 nucleotides match TRBD2. The V gene end was trimmed by 6 bases and the J gene end by 4 bases; junction bases not matched to a gene: 3. Germline V gene sequence: CDR1 WNHNN, CDR2 SYGVQD (reference sequence). This CDR3 is built from 14 residues. The CDR3 coding sequence is TGCGCCAGCAGAGCGGGAGGAGGCACCGGGGAGCTGTTTTTT. Amino acid sequence: CASRAGGGTGELFF.

The chain carries TRBV18 and TRBJ1-5; 8 bases match TRBD1. Germline V gene data show CDR1 as KGHSH and CDR2 as LQKENI. The CDR3 runs to 15 residues. The junction had 10 bases not matched to a gene; V was cut back by 3 bases and J by 9 bases. CDR3 amino acids: CASSPGQAESLPQHF. The CDR3, as DNA: TGTGCCAGCTCACCGGGACAGGCGGAGAGTCTGCCCCAGCATTTT.

The chain uses TRBV2 and TRBJ2-3; 11 nucleotides match TRBD2. J gave up 5 bases and V 6 bases, and 4 bases lay outside the gene matches. The CDR3 sequence is 14 residues long. The germline V gene has CDR1 SNHLY and CDR2 FYNNEI. The CDR3 here is CASRLAGVGDTQYF. The CDR3 DNA is TGTGCCAGCAGACTAGCGGGAGTGGGAGATACGCAGTATTTT.

The V gene is TRBV3-1 (or the pseudogene TRBV3-2), the J gene TRBJ2-5, with TRBD1 matching over 10 bases. J gave up 5 bases and V 8 bases, and 2 bases lay outside the gene matches. The CDR3 runs 12 residues. The V gene's germline CDR1 is LGHDT and CDR2 YNNKEL (reference sequence). The CDR3 nucleotides read TGTGCCAGCGGACAGGGGGTTGAGACCCAGTACTTC. Its translation is CASGQGVETQYF.

This clone has only a few counts. The genes are TRBV2 and TRBJ1-5, with D unclear. The V gene's germline CDR1 is SNHLY and CDR2 FYNNEI. Trimming took off 4 bases at V and 2 bases at J, with 9 bases between the two ends. This CDR3 is 14 amino acids long. As DNA, the CDR3 is TGTGCCAGCAGTGCCCCCGGCGGCAATCAGCCCCAGCATTTT. This codes for CASSAPGGNQPQHF.

This clone was seen a single time. The chain is built from TRBV28 and TRBJ2-7; 9 positions agree with TRBD2. Trimming removed 6 bases from V and 4 bases from J; junction bases left unmatched: 7. CDR3 length equals 14 residues. Germline-derived CDR1 and CDR2 are MDHEN and SYDVKM. The CDR3 DNA sequence: TGTGCCAGCAGGGCGGGGGGGGATGTTTACGAGCAGTACTTC. The encoded protein is CASRAGGDVYEQYF.